This T cell receptor beta chain stems from a study of long-term antiretroviral therapy in people with HIV. Study-level findings and limits: Repertoires from HIV showed CDR3 length ranges narrower than those of controls.

Losses at the gene ends were 1 base for V and 4 bases for J; bases not matched to a gene: 4. The CDR3 has 14 residues. Looked up from germline, CDR1 is SGHVS and CDR2 is FQNEAQ. Only United States sites treated participants with HIV. Sequencing used immunoSEQ v3.0 at survey level. Using immunoSEQ multiplex PCR, the repertoire was profiled, and TCRdb retains in-frame clones only, with some absent. The sample records around 30,000 clones, 95% being singletons. As concerns this clone: Its matching antigen is unknown.

Specimen: unsorted PBMCs, collected 5.3 years after starting antiretroviral therapy. The gene calls are TRBV7-8 and TRBJ2-7, with TRBD1 matching over 7 bases. This TCR derives from a man under 40 with HIV. The CDR3 coding sequence is TGTGCCAGCAGCTTAGGGGGGACAGCGTACGAGCAGTACTTC. Encoded protein: CASSLGGTAYEQYF. Based on the CDR3 plus reference TRBV7-8 and TRBJ2-7, the full variable domain is GAGVSQSPRYKVAKRGQDVALRCDPISGHVSLFWYQQALGQGPEFLTYFQNEAQLDKSGLPSDRFFAERPEGSVSTLKIQRTQQEDSAVYLCASSLGGTAYEQYFGPGTRLTVT.